This T cell receptor beta chain was obtained from a study of blood T cell repertoires in COVID-19. Study as a whole: The United States, Italy and Spain were the sources of the acute and convalescent COVID-19 samples. The cDNA or gDNA used as material had been derived from T cells, B-cell-depleted T cells, or PBMCs.

Repertoires were generated with immunoSEQ multiplex PCR, while TCRdb's copy carries only in-frame clones and drops some. In the table there are about 270,000 clones, roughly nine tenths of which are singletons. The study recruited people aged roughly 18 to 95 years across around 24 US areas. Two negative PCRs, clearance, or symptom resolution characterized the recovered Cohort 3 donors. CDR1 is SGHTA and CDR2 is FQGTGA in the germline V gene. CDR3 length: 13 residues. The ends were cut back, 2 bases at V and 4 bases at J, with 8 bases in the middle. This sequence originates from a woman aged 45-65 years who had recovered from COVID-19. Input material: PBMCs or T cells enriched from blood (not recorded which). V usage is TRBV7-3 and J usage is TRBJ1-2; D is unresolved. CDR3 loop: CASSLSPGYGYTF. The CDR3 DNA reads as TGTGCCAGCAGCTTATCTCCCGGCTATGGCTACACCTTC.